The present T cell receptor beta chain was sequenced within a study of T cells expressing NK-cell markers. Study overall: Repertoire data for TCR beta were derived from sorted T cells (CD3+CD56+NKG2C+, CD3+CD56+NKG2C- and CD3+CD56-NKG2C+).

The TCR beta cDNA came from 5'RACE template switching with UMIs. No DNA is given; TCRdb re-called the 5' RACE reads and lists each CDR3 protein once. The sample's table shows some 120,000 distinct CDR3 sequences. This CDR3 contains 13 residues. Germline assignment: CDR1 SGDLS and CDR2 YYNGEE. A remark on this clonotype: As yet, its antigen is unknown.

Broader study findings: The study found these clonotypes also leading the CD3+CD56-NKG2C+ fraction in several donors. Of the CD8+ T cell pool in 5 to 7 donors, roughly 1.0-7.0% was accounted for by dominant NKG2C+ clonotypes.

The V gene is TRBV9, the J gene TRBJ1-5. The sequence came from a woman aged 18 to 75 in good health. What was sequenced was blood T cells: a sorted CD56 or NKG2C T cell subset, CD4+ or CD8+ T cells, or bulk PBMC T cells (not recorded which). CDR3 amino acids: CASSVGLNQPQHF.